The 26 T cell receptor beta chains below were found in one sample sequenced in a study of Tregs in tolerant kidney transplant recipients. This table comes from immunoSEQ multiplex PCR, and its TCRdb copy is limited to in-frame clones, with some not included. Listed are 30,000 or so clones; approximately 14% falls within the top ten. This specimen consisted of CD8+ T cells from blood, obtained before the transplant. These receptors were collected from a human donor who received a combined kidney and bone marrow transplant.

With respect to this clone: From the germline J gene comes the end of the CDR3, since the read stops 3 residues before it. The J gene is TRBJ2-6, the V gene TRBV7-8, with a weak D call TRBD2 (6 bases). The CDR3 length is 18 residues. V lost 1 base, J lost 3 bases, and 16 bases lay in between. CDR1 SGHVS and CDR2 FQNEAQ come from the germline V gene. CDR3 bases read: TGTGCCAGCAGCTTAGTTATAGGAGGGCTGGATGGGGCCAACGTC. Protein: CASSLVIGGLDGANV. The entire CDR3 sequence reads CASSLVIGGLDGANVLTF.

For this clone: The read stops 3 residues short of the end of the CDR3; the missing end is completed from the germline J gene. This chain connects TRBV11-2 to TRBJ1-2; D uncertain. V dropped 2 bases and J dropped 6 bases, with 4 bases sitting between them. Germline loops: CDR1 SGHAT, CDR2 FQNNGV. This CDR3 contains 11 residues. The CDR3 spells CASSLLHGYTF. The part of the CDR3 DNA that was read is TGTGCCAGCAGCTTACTACATGGC.

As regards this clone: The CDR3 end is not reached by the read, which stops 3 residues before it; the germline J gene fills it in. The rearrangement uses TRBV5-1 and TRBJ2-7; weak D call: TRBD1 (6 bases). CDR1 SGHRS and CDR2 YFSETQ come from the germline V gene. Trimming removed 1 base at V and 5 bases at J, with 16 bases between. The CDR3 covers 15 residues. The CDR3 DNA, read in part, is TGCGCCAGCAGCTTGTTGCCCACACAGGGTAACGAG. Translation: CASSLLPTQGNE. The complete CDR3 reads CASSLLPTQGNEQYF.

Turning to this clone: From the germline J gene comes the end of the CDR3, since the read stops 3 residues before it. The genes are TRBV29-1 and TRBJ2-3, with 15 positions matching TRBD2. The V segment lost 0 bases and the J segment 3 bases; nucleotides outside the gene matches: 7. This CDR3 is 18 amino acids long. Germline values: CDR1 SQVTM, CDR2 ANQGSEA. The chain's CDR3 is CSVEDLRTSGRATDTQYF. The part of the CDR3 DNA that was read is TGCAGCGTTGAAGATCTCCGGACTAGCGGGAGGGCGACAGATACG.

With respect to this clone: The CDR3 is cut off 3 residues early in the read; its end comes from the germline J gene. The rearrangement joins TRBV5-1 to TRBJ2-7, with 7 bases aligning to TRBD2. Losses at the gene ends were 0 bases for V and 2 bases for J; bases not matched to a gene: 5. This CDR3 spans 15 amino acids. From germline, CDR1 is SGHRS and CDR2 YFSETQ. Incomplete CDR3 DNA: TGCGCCAGCAGCTTGGAGGCGGGAGAGGCCTACGAG. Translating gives CASSLEAGEAYE. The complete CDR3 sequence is CASSLEAGEAYEQYF.

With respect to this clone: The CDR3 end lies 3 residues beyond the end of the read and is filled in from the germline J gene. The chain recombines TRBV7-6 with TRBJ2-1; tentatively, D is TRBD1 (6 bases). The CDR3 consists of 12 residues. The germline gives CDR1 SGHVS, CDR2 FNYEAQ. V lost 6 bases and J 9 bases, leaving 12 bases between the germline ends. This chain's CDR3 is CASRSTGLEQFF. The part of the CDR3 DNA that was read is TGTGCCAGCAGGTCAACAGGGCTTGAG.

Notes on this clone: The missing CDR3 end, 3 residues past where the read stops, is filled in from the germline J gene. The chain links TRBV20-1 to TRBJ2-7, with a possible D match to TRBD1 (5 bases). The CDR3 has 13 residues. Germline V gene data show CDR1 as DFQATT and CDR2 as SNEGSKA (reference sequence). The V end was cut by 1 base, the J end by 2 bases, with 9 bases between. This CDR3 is CSARVGAAYEQYF. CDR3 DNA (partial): TGCAGTGCTAGAGTTGGGGCTGCCTACGAG.

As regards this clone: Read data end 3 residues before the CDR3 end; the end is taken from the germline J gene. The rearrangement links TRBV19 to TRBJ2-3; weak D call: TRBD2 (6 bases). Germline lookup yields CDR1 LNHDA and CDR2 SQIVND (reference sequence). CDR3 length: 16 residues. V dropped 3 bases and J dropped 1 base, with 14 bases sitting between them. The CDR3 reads CASSMGLRPRTDTQYF. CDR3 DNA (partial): TGTGCCAGTAGTATGGGACTCCGACCCCGCACAGATACG.

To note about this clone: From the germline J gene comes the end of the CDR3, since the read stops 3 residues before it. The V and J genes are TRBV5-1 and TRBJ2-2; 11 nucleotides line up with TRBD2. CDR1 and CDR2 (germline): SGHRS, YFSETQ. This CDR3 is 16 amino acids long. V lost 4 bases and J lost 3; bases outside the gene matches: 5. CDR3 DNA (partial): TGCGCCAGCAGCGAAGGGACTAGCGGAGACACCGGGGAG. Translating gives CASSEGTSGDTGE. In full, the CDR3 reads CASSEGTSGDTGELFF.

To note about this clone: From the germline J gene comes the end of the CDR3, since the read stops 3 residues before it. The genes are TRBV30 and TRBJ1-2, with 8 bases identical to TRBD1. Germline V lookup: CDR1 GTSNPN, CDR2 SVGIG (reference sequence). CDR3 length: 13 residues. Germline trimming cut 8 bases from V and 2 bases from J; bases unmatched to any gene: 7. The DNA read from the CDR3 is TGTGCCCACCTACAGGGGGAGAACTATGGC. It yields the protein CAHLQGENYG. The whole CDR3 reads CAHLQGENYGYTF. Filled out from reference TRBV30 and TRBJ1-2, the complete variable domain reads SQTIHQWPATLVQPVGSPLSLECTVEGTSNPNLYWYRQAAGRGLQLLFYSVGIGQISSEVPQNLSASRPQDRQFILSSKKLLLSDSGFYLCAHLQGENYGYTFGSGTRLTVV.

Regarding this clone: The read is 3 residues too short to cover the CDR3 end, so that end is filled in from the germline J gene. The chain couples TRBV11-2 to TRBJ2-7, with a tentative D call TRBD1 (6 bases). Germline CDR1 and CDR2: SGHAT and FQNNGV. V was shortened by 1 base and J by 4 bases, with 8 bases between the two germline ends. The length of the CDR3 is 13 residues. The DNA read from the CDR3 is TGTGCCAGCAGCTTAGGGACAGCGTACGAG. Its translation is CASSLGTAYE. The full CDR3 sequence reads CASSLGTAYEQYF. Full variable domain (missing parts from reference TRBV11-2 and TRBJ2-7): EAGVAQSPRYKIIEKRQSVAFWCNPISGHATLYWYQQILGQGPKLLIQFQNNGVVDDSQLPKDRFSAERLKGVDSTLKIQPAKLEDSAVYLCASSLGTAYEQYFGPGTRLTVT.

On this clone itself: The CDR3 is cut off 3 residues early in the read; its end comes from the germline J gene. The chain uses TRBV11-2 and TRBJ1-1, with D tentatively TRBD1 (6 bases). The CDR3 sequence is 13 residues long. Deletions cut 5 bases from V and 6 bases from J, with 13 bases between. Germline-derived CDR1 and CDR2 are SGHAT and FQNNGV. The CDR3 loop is CASSPTGGAEAFF. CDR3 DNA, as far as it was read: TGTGCCAGCAGCCCGACGGGGGGCGCTGAA.

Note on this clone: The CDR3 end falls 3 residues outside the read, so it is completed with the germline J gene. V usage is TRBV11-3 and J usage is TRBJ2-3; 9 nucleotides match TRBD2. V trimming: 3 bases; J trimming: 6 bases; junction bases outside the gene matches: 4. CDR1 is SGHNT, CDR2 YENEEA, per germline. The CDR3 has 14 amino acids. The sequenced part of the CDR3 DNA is TGTGCCAGCAGCTTTGCGGGAGGGATGGATACG. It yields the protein CASSFAGGMDT. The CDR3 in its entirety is CASSFAGGMDTQYF.

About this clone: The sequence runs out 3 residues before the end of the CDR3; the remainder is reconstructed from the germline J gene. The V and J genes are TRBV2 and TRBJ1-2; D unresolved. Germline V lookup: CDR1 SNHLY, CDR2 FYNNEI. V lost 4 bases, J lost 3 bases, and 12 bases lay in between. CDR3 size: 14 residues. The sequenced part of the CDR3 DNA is TGTGCCAGCAGTGCGTCGGGGAGGTACTATGGC. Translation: CASSASGRYYG. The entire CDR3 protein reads CASSASGRYYGYTF.

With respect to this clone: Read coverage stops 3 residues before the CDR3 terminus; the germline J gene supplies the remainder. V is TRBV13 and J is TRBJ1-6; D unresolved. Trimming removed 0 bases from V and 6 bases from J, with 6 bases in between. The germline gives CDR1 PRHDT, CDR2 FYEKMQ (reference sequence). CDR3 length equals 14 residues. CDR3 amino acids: CASSLGGSNSPLHF. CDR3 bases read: TGTGCCAGCAGCTTAGGGGGCAGTAATTCACCC. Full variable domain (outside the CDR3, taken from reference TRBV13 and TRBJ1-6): AAGVIQSPRHLIKEKRETATLKCYPIPRHDTVYWYQQGPGQDPQFLISFYEKMQSDKGSIPDRFSAQQFSDYHSELNMSSLELGDSALYFCASSLGGSNSPLHFGNGTRLTVT.

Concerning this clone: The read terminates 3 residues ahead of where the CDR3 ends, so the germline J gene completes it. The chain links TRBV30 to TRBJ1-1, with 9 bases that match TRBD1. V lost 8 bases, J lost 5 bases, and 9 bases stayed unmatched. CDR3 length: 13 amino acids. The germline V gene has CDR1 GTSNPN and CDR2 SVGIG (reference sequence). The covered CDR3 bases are TGTGCCGGATACAGGGGGCAGGGTACTGAA. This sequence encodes CAGYRGQGTE. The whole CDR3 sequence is CAGYRGQGTEAFF.

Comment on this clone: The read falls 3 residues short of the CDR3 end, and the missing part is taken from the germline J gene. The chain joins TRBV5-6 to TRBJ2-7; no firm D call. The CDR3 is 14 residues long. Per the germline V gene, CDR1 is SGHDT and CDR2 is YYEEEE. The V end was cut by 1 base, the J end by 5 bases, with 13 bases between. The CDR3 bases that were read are TGTGCCAGCAGCTTGCGGTTGAACCCGGACGAG. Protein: CASSLRLNPDE. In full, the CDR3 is CASSLRLNPDEQYF.

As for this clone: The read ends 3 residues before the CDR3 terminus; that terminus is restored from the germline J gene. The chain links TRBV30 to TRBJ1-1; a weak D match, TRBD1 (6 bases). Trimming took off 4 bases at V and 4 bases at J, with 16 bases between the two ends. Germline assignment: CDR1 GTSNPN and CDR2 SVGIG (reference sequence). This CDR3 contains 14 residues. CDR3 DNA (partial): TGTGCCTGGACCCTAATCGGGGGGCTCACTGAA. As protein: CAWTLIGGLTE. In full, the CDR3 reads CAWTLIGGLTEAFF.

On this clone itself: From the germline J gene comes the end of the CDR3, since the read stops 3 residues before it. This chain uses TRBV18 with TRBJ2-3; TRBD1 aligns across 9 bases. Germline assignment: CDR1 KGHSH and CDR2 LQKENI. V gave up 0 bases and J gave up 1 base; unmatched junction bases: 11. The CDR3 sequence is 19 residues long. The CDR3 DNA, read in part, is TGTGCCAGCTCACCACCCGGGGTTGGACAGGGGATCGGCACAGATACG. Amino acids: CASSPPGVGQGIGTDT. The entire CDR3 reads CASSPPGVGQGIGTDTQYF.

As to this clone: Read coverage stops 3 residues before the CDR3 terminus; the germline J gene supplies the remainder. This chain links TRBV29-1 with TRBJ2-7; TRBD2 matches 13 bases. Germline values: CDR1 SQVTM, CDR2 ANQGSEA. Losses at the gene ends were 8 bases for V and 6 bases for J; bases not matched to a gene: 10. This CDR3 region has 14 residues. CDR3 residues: CSNLQLAGGVEQYF. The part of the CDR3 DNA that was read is TGCAGCAACCTCCAACTAGCGGGAGGGGTCGAG.

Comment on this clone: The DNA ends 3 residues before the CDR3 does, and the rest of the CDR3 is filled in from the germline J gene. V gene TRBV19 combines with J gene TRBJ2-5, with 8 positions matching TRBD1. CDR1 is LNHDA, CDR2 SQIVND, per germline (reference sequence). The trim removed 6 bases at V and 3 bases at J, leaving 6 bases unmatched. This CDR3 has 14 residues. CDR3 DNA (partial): TGTGCCAGTAGGGTCGCAGGGGGCGAAGAGACC. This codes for CASRVAGGEET. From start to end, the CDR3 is CASRVAGGEETQYF.

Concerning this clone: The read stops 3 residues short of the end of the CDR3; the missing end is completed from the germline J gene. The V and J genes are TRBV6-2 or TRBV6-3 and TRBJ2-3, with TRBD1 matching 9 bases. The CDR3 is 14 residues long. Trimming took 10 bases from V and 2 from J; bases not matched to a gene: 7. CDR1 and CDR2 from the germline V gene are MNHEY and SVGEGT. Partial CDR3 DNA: TGTGCCACCAACAGGGGGCTTACCACAGATACG. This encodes CATNRGLTTDT. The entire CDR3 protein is CATNRGLTTDTQYF.

The CDR3 here is CASTTSGAEETQYF. The part of the CDR3 DNA that was read is TGTGCCAGCACTACATCAGGGGCGGAAGAGACC. V usage is TRBV6-2 or TRBV6-3 and J usage is TRBJ2-5, with a tentative D call TRBD1 (6 bases). The read finishes 3 residues shy of the CDR3 end, and the germline J gene is used to complete it. This CDR3 has 14 residues. Per the germline V gene, CDR1 is MNHEY and CDR2 is SVGEGT. The V gene lost 7 bases and the J gene lost 3 bases, with 15 bases spanning the gap.

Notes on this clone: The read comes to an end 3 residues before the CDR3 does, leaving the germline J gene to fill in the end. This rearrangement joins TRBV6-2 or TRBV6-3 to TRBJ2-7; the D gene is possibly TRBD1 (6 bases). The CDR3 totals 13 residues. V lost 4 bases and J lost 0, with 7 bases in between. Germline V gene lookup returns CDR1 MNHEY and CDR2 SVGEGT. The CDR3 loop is CASSWDISYEQYF. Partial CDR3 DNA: TGTGCCAGCAGTTGGGACATCTCCTACGAG.

This CDR3 is CASSTTGSREQYF. The part of the CDR3 DNA that was read is TGTGCCAGCAGCACAACAGGGTCCCGCGAG. This chain connects TRBV13 to TRBJ2-7, with D perhaps matching TRBD1 (6 bases). Read sequence stops 3 residues before the CDR3 end, and the germline J gene provides the missing end. V was pared by 5 bases and J by 6 bases, with 14 bases between. CDR1 is PRHDT and CDR2 is FYEKMQ in the germline V gene (reference sequence). This CDR3 has 13 amino acids.

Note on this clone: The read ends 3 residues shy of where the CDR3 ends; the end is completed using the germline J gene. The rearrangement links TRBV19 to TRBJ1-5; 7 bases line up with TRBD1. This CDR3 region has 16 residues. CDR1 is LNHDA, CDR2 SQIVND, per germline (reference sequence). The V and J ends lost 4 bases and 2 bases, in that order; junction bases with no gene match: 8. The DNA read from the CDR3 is TGTGCCAGTAGTAACAACAGGGGTACGGGCAATCAGCCC. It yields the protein CASSNNRGTGNQP. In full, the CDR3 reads CASSNNRGTGNQPQHF.